This entry describes one TCR beta chain. The antigen is unknown. Using genomic DNA as the template, TCR beta VDJ and CDR3 profiling was carried out. TCRdb re-called the reads with MiXCR, one entry per CDR3 protein. The top ten clones hold over 9.5% of a sample with some 150,000 distinct CDR3 sequences, 52% of them seen once. These data come from a study of CD8+CD57+ T cells in acquired aplastic anemia. Patients who underwent sequencing had shown CD8+CD57+ cell expansion by flow cytometry. Study-wide findings and caveats: It was found that under 30 CD8+ CDR3 sequences were shared between patients and controls.

Germline loops: CDR1 SGHAT, CDR2 FQNNGV. The V gene lost 1 base and the J gene lost 4 bases, with 11 bases spanning the gap. The CDR3 totals 15 residues. The gene calls are TRBV11-2 and TRBJ1-5; a possible D gene is TRBD1 (5 bases). The TCR sequence derives from a human donor with aplastic anemia. Sequenced sample: sorted CD4+, CD8+, or CD8+CD57+ T cells (not recorded which) from PBMCs. As DNA, the CDR3 is TGTGCCAGCAGCTTAGGTGCCAGGGCGAATCAGCCCCAGCATTTT. Its translation: CASSLGARANQPQHF.